The clone carrying this TCR beta chain was seen just once. The sample is drawn from a study of shared clonotypes between healthy human individuals. Sequencing was performed with immunoSEQ multiplex PCR; in TCRdb, only in-frame clones are kept and a portion is missing. The table has about 2.4 million clones, 90% to 95% seen once. The V gene's germline CDR1 is MNHNS and CDR2 SASEGT. This CDR3 region has 15 residues. With 5 bases clipped from V and 4 bases from J, the junction kept 9 bases outside the gene matches. The V gene is TRBV6-1, the J gene TRBJ2-7, with 9 bases fitting TRBD1. Sequenced input: naive CD4+ T cells from PBMCs. Stated subset: CD45RA+ positively selected. The origin of this receptor is a man between 18 and 29 years old in good health. Some clones in this sample may be carry-over from other donors' samples. The CDR3 region has the DNA TGTGCCAGCAGTACCCACCGACAGGGGGGATACGAGCAGTACTTC. Residues: CASSTHRQGGYEQYF.